The rows below give T cell receptor beta chains drawn from one sample of a study. MiXCR was run by TCRdb on the 5' RACE reads, yielding one entry per CDR3 protein. Of about 57,000 distinct CDR3 sequences listed, 28% are singletons. The specimen sequenced was tumor-infiltrating memory CD4+ T cells sorted from the breast tumor. The receptors derive from a female donor with breast cancer. Each CDR3 is given with its conserved first and last residue. The D gene is left open where the match is weak. A row's size may be missing; if present it is once, few, many or a size class.

clone_size d_call j_call v_call cdr3_nt cdr3_aa
few NA TRBJ2-2 TRBV7-3 TGTGCCAGCAGAACAGGGAACACCGGGGAGCTGTTTTTT CASRTGNTGELFF
medium-sized NA TRBJ1-2 TRBV5-1 TGCGCCAGCAGCTCACCGTACAGTTCTGGCTACACCTTC CASSSPYSSGYTF
few NA TRBJ2-3 TRBV12-3/TRBV12-4 TGTGCCAGCAGTTCCCTAGCCGCAGATACGCAGTATTTT CASSSLAADTQYF
few NA TRBJ2-7 TRBV5-4 TGTGCCAGCAGGAAACAGGGAATGAACGAGCAGTACTTC CASRKQGMNEQYF
few NA TRBJ2-2 TRBV5-1 TGCGCCAGCAGCGTCGATTTGAACGGGGAGCTGTTTTTT CASSVDLNGELFF
NA TRBD2 TRBJ2-3 TRBV9 TGTGCCAGCAGCGTATTGGTAGCGGGGCACACAGATACGCAGTATTTT CASSVLVAGHTDTQYF
few NA TRBJ1-4 TRBV20-1 TGCAGTGCCTTAGACCCCTTATTAAGTGAAAAACTGTTTTTT CSALDPLLSEKLFF
NA NA TRBJ1-5 TRBV19 TGTGCCAGTAGTACCTCGGGAGCCTCACCCAGGCCCCAGCATTTT CASSTSGASPRPQHF
few NA TRBJ2-3 TRBV29-1 TGCAGCGTTGGGGGGCTAGCGCGGGATACGCAGTATTTT CSVGGLARDTQYF
NA NA TRBJ2-5 TRBV9 TGTGCCAGCAGCGTAGGACGGGCCGGAGCCCAGTACTTC CASSVGRAGAQYF
few TRBD1 TRBJ1-2 TRBV6-5 TGTGCCAGCAGCCAAGACAGGGTCGACGGCTACACCTTC CASSQDRVDGYTF
NA TRBD2 TRBJ2-1 TRBV5-1 TGCGCCAGCAGCTTTTCGACTAGCGGGAGACGGGGTACCCTTGAGCAGTTCTTC CASSFSTSGRRGTLEQFF
NA NA TRBJ2-1 TRBV6-6 TGTGCCAGCTTGGGGGGGGCGAATGAGCAGTTCTTC CASLGGANEQFF
few TRBD1 TRBJ2-3 TRBV7-8 TGTGCCAGCAGGCTACAGGGGACAGATACGCAGTATTTT CASRLQGTDTQYF
NA TRBD1 TRBJ2-7 TRBV11-3 TGTGCCAGCAGCTTATCCGGGACAGTCAGCGAGCAGTACTTC CASSLSGTVSEQYF
many TRBD1 TRBJ1-2 TRBV20-1 TGCAGTGCTAGAGCCGAGACAGGGGGGAACTATGGCTACACCTTC CSARAETGGNYGYTF
NA NA TRBJ1-1 TRBV27 TGTGCCATCAAACCTCAGGGGAACACTGAAGCTTTCTTT CAIKPQGNTEAFF
few NA TRBJ1-2 TRBV5-5 TGTGCCAGCAGCTTTGCACAGGGCTATGACTACACCTTC CASSFAQGYDYTF
few TRBD1 TRBJ2-1 TRBV29-1 TGCAGCGTGGGACAGGGTATGAGGAATGAGCAGTTCTTC CSVGQGMRNEQFF
many NA TRBJ1-5 TRBV5-1 TGCGCCAGCAGCTTGGCAGTCAATCAGCCCCAGCATTTT CASSLAVNQPQHF
NA NA TRBJ1-5 TRBV6-5 TGTGCCAGCAGTCGCAGGGAGGGGCAGCCCCAGCATTTT CASSRREGQPQHF
few TRBD2 TRBJ2-2 TRBV4-3 TGCGCCAGCAGCCAGGGACTAGCGGGGGACACCGGGGAGCTGTTTTTT CASSQGLAGDTGELFF
NA TRBD2 TRBJ2-1 TRBV20-1 TGCAGTGCTCCGGGAGGACTAGCGGGTTCAGGCTCCTACAATGAGCAGTTCTTC CSAPGGLAGSGSYNEQFF
few NA TRBJ1-6 TRBV6-5 TGTGCCAGCAGTTATAAAGTCGGCCCTAATTCACCCCTCCACTTT CASSYKVGPNSPLHF
NA NA TRBJ2-1 TRBV20-1 TGCAGTGCTAGATTTCCTAGAAGCTCCTACAATGAGCAGTTCTTC CSARFPRSSYNEQFF
NA NA TRBJ2-3 TRBV11-3 TGTGCCAGCAGCTTAGGCGGGGCCCCCACAGATACGCAGTATTTT CASSLGGAPTDTQYF
few TRBD2 TRBJ2-1 TRBV27 TGTGCCAGCAGTTCTCCCCTCCGACTAGCGGGAGTAGGGGATGAGCAGTTCTTC CASSSPLRLAGVGDEQFF